This entry lists 4 T cell receptor beta chains sequenced from one sample in a study of chemoradiotherapy in HPV16-positive cancers (dated by TCRdb to between 2020 and 2023). Preparation of the library involved the immunoSEQ multiplex PCR assay. Sourced from immuneACCESS, this table was stored by TCRdb with only in-frame sequences that have V and J called. A share of the clones is absent; for the studies checked, an unresolved V gene accounts for under half, and the remainder has no known explanation. This sample gives about 14,000 clones in total; around 90% of them show up just once. Together, the top ten hold 2.5% to 3.5% of the sample. The source was blood, collected from a patient who underwent chemoradiotherapy. The receptors originated from a human donor with HPV-associated anogenital cancer.

The chain uses TRBV1 and TRBJ2-3; the D segment call TRBD2 is taken from the table without a DNA check. TRBV1 is a pseudogene. CDR3 length equals 18 residues. CDR3 residues: CTSSHKGLAGVSTDTQYF. CDR3 DNA sequence: TGCACCAGCAGCCACAAGGGACTAGCGGGTGTTAGCACAGATACGCAGTATTTT.

V usage is TRBV6-1 and J usage is TRBJ2-7; a weak D match, TRBD1 (5 bases). The CDR3 runs 13 residues. Germline V gene sequence: CDR1 MNHNS, CDR2 SASEGT. Trimming shortened V by 3 bases and J by 2 bases, and 8 bases separated the two germline ends. This CDR3 is CASSDTGPYEQYF. The CDR3 nucleotides read TGTGCCAGCAGTGATACAGGTCCCTACGAGCAGTACTTC.

J is TRBJ1-2 and V is TRBV23-1, with D possibly being TRBD1 (5 bases). TRBV23-1 is marked as an open reading frame, function uncertain. There are 14 residues in the CDR3. The germline V and J ends were trimmed by 5 bases and 6 bases, with 16 bases remaining between them. The CDR3 spells CASSTGLQKDGYTF. The CDR3 nucleotides read TGCGCCAGCAGTACGGGACTTCAGAAGGATGGCTACACCTTC.

This sequence joins TRBV2 and TRBJ1-5, with TRBD1 matching 8 bases. With V trimmed by 5 bases and J by 7 bases, 7 bases remained unmatched. The germline V gene encodes CDR1 SNHLY and CDR2 FYNNEI. There are 14 residues in the CDR3. CDR3 bases: TGTGCCAGCAGTTCGGACAGGGTCGAGCAGCCCCAGCATTTT. Residues: CASSSDRVEQPQHF.